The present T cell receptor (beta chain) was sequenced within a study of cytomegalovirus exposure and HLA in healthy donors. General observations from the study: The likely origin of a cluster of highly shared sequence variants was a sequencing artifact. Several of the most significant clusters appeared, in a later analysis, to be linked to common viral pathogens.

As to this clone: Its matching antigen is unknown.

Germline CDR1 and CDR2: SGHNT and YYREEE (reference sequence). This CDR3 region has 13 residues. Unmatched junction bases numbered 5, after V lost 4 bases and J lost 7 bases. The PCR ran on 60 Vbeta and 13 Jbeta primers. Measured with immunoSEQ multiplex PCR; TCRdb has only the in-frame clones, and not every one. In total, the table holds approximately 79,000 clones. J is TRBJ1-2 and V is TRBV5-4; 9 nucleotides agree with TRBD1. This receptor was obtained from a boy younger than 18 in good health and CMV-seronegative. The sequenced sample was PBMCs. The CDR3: CASSHRDRVGYTF. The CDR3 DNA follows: TGTGCCAGCAGCCACCGGGACAGGGTTGGCTACACCTTC.